Below, one T cell receptor beta chain is given with its context. This sample was included in a study of CD8 T cells in Susac syndrome. Random hexamers primed reverse transcription of roughly 0.5 to 1 ug RNA. Coverage of TCR beta CDR3 amplification by immunoSEQ multiplex PCR extended to 54 Vbeta and 13 Jbeta. Via MiXCR, TCRdb re-called the immunoSEQ multiplex PCR reads, giving one row per CDR3 protein. The top ten clones hold about 0.28% of a sample with roughly 100,000 distinct CDR3 sequences, around 94% of them seen once. CDR1 and CDR2 (germline): DFQATT, SNEGSKA (reference sequence). After removal of 6 bases from V and 1 base from J, the junction contained 8 bases not matched to a gene. The CDR3 is 14 residues long.

Sequencing input: CD4+ T cells from PBMCs. The origin of this receptor is a human donor with Susac syndrome. The chain joins TRBV20-1 to TRBJ2-5; 7 nucleotides match TRBD2. Here the CDR3 DNA reads TGCAGTGCCATAGGAGCGGGGACCCAAGAGACCCAGTACTTC. Translation: CSAIGAGTQETQYF.